This is a list of T cell receptor beta chains from one sample in a study of graft-versus-host responses after intestinal transplantation. Profiling relied on immunoSEQ multiplex PCR, and the TCRdb table lists in-frame clones only, not all of them. This repertoire shows about 21,000 clones, 50% to 65% found once; its top ten account for 0.95% to 1.1%. Sample: alloreactive CD4+ T cells from a mixed lymphocyte reaction culture, taken before intestinal transplant. Receptors were obtained from a human patient who received an intestinal transplant. Each CDR3 is given with its conserved first and last residue. Fields, in order: clone size, V gene, D gene, CDR3 length, J gene, CDR3 DNA, CDR3 protein. D genes are given only for firm matches. The listing skips clone size in some rows; elsewhere it reads once, few, many or a size class.

-	TRBV6-4	-	17	TRBJ1-2	TGTGCCAGCAGTGAAGTTTTTCGCGGAAGCGTAAACTCTGGCTACACCTTC	CASSEVFRGSVNSGYTF
few	TRBV6-5	-	12	TRBJ1-2	TGTGCCAGCAGATCAGGGTTCTATGGCTACACCTTC	CASRSGFYGYTF
-	TRBV5-1	TRBD1	13	TRBJ1-5	TGCGCCAGCAGAGGGGGCCCTAATCAGCCCCAGCATTTT	CASRGGPNQPQHF
-	TRBV7-9	-	14	TRBJ1-2	TGTGCCAGCAGCTTAGCGGGGGATGCGGGAGGCTACACCTTC	CASSLAGDAGGYTF
few	TRBV7-9	-	15	TRBJ2-7	TGTGCCAGCAGCTTAGGGTCGGGATTAGACTACGAGCAGTACTTC	CASSLGSGLDYEQYF
-	TRBV2	-	12	TRBJ1-6	TGTGCCAGCCGGGATACTAATTCACCCCTCCACTTT	CASRDTNSPLHF
once	TRBV2	-	17	TRBJ2-7	TGTGCCAGCAGTGAAGCGAAGGGGGTGGCGGGAGCCTACGAGCAGTACTTC	CASSEAKGVAGAYEQYF
-	TRBV5-1	TRBD1	15	TRBJ2-7	TGCGCCAGCAGACCACCGACAGGGGCAATTCTCGAGCAGTACTTC	CASRPPTGAILEQYF
-	TRBV10-2	TRBD1	15	TRBJ2-5	TGCGCCAGCAGCGATCCCGGGACAGGGAAAGAGACCCAGTACTTC	CASSDPGTGKETQYF
few	TRBV29-1	-	14	TRBJ1-1	TGCAGCGTTCTTGTCAGGGGCCGCCTCGAGGAAGCTTTCTTT	CSVLVRGRLEEAFF
-	TRBV6-5	-	15	TRBJ2-1	TGTGCCAGCAGTCCTCAGCGGTCGACCTTAAATGAGCAGTTCTTC	CASSPQRSTLNEQFF
-	TRBV7-2	TRBD1	14	TRBJ1-5	TGTGCCAGCAGCCTCAGACAGGGTGATCAGCCCCAGCATTTT	CASSLRQGDQPQHF
few	TRBV10-1	TRBD1	18	TRBJ1-1	TGCGCCAGCAGTTACAACACTAAAGAACAGGGGGTGAACACTGAAGCTTTCTTT	CASSYNTKEQGVNTEAFF
-	TRBV19	TRBD2	17	TRBJ2-2	TGTGCCAGTAGTTTCCCGGGACTAGCGGGAGTCACCGGGGAGCTGTTTTTT	CASSFPGLAGVTGELFF
-	TRBV29-1	-	13	TRBJ2-5	TGCAGCGTCGACCCGGGACAAGAAGAGACCCAGTACTTC	CSVDPGQEETQYF
-	TRBV7-6	TRBD2	20	TRBJ2-3	TGTGCCAGCAGCTTAAAGTCCCGTACCGGGACTAGCGGCTTCACAGATACGCAGTATTTT	CASSLKSRTGTSGFTDTQYF
-	TRBV5-6	-	15	TRBJ1-1	TGTGCCAGCAGCTTGTTTTGGAGGTCGAACACTGAAGCTTTCTTT	CASSLFWRSNTEAFF
-	TRBV27	-	18	TRBJ1-6	TGTGCCAGCAGTTTTTACGGGACTGTAAGCTCCTATAATTCACCCCTCCACTTT	CASSFYGTVSSYNSPLHF
-	TRBV11-1	-	14	TRBJ1-1	TGTGCCAGCAGCCCCCAGACAGGACTCACTGAAGCTTTCTTT	CASSPQTGLTEAFF
-	TRBV18	TRBD1	15	TRBJ1-5	TGTGCCAGCTCACTGGGACAGGGGTTCAATCAGCCCCAGCATTTT	CASSLGQGFNQPQHF
-	TRBV5-1	-	14	TRBJ1-1	TGCGCCAGCAGCTTACAGGGTGGGAACACTGAAGCTTTCTTT	CASSLQGGNTEAFF
-	TRBV7-2	TRBD1	15	TRBJ2-7	TGTGCCAGCAGTCTTTTGGGACAGGATTTCGCCGAGCAGTACTTC	CASSLLGQDFAEQYF
-	TRBV29-1	TRBD2	12	TRBJ2-5	TGCAGCGTCGCCCTGGGGGGGGAGACCCAGTACTTC	CSVALGGETQYF
-	TRBV6-1	TRBD1	14	TRBJ2-7	TGTGCCAGCAGGAGAGCCCAGGGGGACTACGAGCAGTACTTC	CASRRAQGDYEQYF
-	TRBV5-1	TRBD2	19	TRBJ2-1	TGCGCCAGCAGCACACCGGGACTAGCGGGTGGTAGCTCCTACAATGAGCAGTTCTTC	CASSTPGLAGGSSYNEQFF
few	TRBV7-2	-	17	TRBJ1-4	TGTGCCAGCAGCTTTAGGACAGCCTATGCAACTAATGAAAAACTGTTTTTT	CASSFRTAYATNEKLFF
few	TRBV27	TRBD2	14	TRBJ2-7	TGTGCCAGCAGCTCTCTAGCGGGCGCCTACGAGCAGTACTTC	CASSSLAGAYEQYF
-	TRBV9	-	15	TRBJ1-2	TGTGCCAGCAGCGTAGTCGGGAGTGGGTATAGTGGCTACACCTTC	CASSVVGSGYSGYTF
-	TRBV28	-	11	TRBJ1-1	TGTGCCAGCGGGGGGACCACTGAAGCTTTCTTT	CASGGTTEAFF
-	TRBV30	TRBD1	18	TRBJ1-5	TGTGCCTGGAGTGGTCGGGCAGGGGGCCTCTATAGCAATCAGCCCCAGCATTTT	CAWSGRAGGLYSNQPQHF
few	TRBV6-1	-	13	TRBJ1-1	TGTGCCAGCAACGCGGGAGTGTGGACTGAAGCTTTCTTT	CASNAGVWTEAFF
-	TRBV9	TRBD2	15	TRBJ2-3	TGTGCCAGCAGCGTAAGTAGCGGGAGAACAGATACGCAGTATTTT	CASSVSSGRTDTQYF
-	TRBV7-4	-	11	TRBJ2-5	TGTGCCAGCAGCTACTCAGAGACCCAGTACTTC	CASSYSETQYF
-	TRBV6-1	-	15	TRBJ2-3	TGTGCCAGCAGTGAAGTAATGGAGAGGCCCATGACGCAGTATTTT	CASSEVMERPMTQYF
once	TRBV11-2	-	14	TRBJ2-1	TGTGCCAGCAGCCCCACGAGCTCCTACAATGAGCAGTTCTTC	CASSPTSSYNEQFF
-	TRBV6-5	-	12	TRBJ1-1	TGTGCCAGCAGTTACTCCGAGTCTGAAGCTTTCTTT	CASSYSESEAFF
-	TRBV5-1	TRBD2	15	TRBJ2-2	TGCGCCAGCAGCTTGCTTACTAGCGGCCGCGGGGAGCTGTTTTTT	CASSLLTSGRGELFF
-	TRBV25-1	-	13	TRBJ1-2	TGTGCCAGCAGTGAATATCATAACTATGGCTACACCTTC	CASSEYHNYGYTF
-	TRBV7-9	-	10	TRBJ1-2	TGTGCCAGCAGCCCAGGGCGGTACACCTTC	CASSPGRYTF
-	TRBV2	TRBD2	15	TRBJ2-1	TGTGCCAGCAGTCCCCGGGCGGGAGGCGGGGATGAGCAGTTCTTC	CASSPRAGGGDEQFF
-	TRBV18	TRBD2	19	TRBJ2-6	TGTGCCAGCTCACCAAGGACTAGCGGGAGGATATCTGGGGCCAACGTCCTGACTTTC	CASSPRTSGRISGANVLTF
-	TRBV6-1	-	13	TRBJ1-1	TGTGCCAGCAGTCCAAGACACATGACTGAAGCTTTCTTT	CASSPRHMTEAFF
-	TRBV6-5	-	11	TRBJ1-1	TGTGCCAGCAAAGGGGCAGGAGAAGCTTTCTTT	CASKGAGEAFF
few	TRBV7-7	TRBD2	19	TRBJ2-1	TGTGCCAGCAGCCCCCGCGAATTATGGGGACTAGCGGAGTACAATGAGCAGTTCTTC	CASSPRELWGLAEYNEQFF
-	TRBV7-9	TRBD1	15	TRBJ1-6	TGTGCCAGCAGCTTAGCGAGGGACAGGGAGATTCCCCTCCACTTT	CASSLARDREIPLHF
-	TRBV6-1	-	13	TRBJ2-2	TGTGCCAGCAGGCGCGACACCACCGGGGAGCTGTTTTTT	CASRRDTTGELFF
few	TRBV2	TRBD1	13	TRBJ1-5	TGTGCCAGCAGCCGGGACAGGGGTCAGCCCCAGCATTTT	CASSRDRGQPQHF
-	TRBV30	TRBD1	16	TRBJ2-1	TGTGCCTGGAGTCGGGGACAGGGCCGGGTCCACAATGAGCAGTTCTTC	CAWSRGQGRVHNEQFF
-	TRBV11-2	-	18	TRBJ2-3	TGTGCCAGCAGCTTAGTATACAGGGTGGTTCGTGGCACAGATACGCAGTATTTT	CASSLVYRVVRGTDTQYF
-	TRBV9	-	16	TRBJ1-3	TGTGCCAGCAGCGCCGGGGGGGGCCGGGGTGGAAACACCATATATTTT	CASSAGGGRGGNTIYF
few	TRBV5-1	-	15	TRBJ1-1	TGCGCCAGCAGCTTGGCCTTTGTAGGGGCGACTGAAGCTTTCTTT	CASSLAFVGATEAFF
few	TRBV10-3	-	13	TRBJ1-1	TGTGCCATCAGTGAGATGGCTCACACTGAAGCTTTCTTT	CAISEMAHTEAFF
-	TRBV18	TRBD1	14	TRBJ1-5	TGTGCCAGCTCGGAGACAGGGCCGATGCAGCCCCAGCATTTT	CASSETGPMQPQHF
-	TRBV2	-	14	TRBJ2-7	TGTGCCAGCGGGAACGGGATGTACGGCGTGAGGCAGTACTTC	CASGNGMYGVRQYF